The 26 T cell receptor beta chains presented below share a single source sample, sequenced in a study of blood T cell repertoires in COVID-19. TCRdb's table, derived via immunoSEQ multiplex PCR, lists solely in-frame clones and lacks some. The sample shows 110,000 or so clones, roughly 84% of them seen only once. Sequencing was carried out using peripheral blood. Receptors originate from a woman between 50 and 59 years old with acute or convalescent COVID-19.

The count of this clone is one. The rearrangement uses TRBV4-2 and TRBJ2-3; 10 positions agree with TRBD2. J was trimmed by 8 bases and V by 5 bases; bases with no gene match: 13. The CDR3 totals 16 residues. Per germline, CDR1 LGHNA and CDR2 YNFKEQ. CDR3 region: CASSSSGGGNLGTQYF. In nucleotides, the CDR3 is TGTGCCAGCAGCTCGAGCGGGGGGGGAAATTTAGGTACGCAGTATTTT.

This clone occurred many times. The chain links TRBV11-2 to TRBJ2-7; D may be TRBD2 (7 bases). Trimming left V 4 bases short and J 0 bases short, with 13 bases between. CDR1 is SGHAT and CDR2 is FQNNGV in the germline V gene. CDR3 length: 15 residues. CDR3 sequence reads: CASSSWGGGSYEQYF. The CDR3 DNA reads TGTGCCAGCAGCTCCTGGGGGGGCGGCTCCTACGAGCAGTACTTC.

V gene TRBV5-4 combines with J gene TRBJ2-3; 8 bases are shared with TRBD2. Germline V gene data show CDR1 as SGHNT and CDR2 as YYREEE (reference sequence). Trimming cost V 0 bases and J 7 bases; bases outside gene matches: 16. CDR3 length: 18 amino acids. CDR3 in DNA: TGTGCCAGCAGCTTGGTCTGGGTCGGGGGGGGCCTTTTAAATACGCAGTATTTT. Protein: CASSLVWVGGGLLNTQYF.

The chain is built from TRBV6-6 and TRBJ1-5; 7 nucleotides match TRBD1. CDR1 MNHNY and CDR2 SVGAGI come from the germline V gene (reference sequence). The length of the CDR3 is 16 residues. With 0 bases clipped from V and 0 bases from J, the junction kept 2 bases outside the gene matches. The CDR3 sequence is CASSYSGGLSNQPQHF. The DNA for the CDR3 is TGTGCCAGCAGTTACTCAGGGGGCCTTAGCAATCAGCCCCAGCATTTT.

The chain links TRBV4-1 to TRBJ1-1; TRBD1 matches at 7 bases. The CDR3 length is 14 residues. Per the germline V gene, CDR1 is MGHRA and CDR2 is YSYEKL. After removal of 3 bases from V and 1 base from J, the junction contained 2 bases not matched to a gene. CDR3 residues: CASSHAGGNTEAFF. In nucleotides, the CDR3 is TGCGCCAGCAGCCACGCAGGGGGGAACACTGAAGCTTTCTTT.

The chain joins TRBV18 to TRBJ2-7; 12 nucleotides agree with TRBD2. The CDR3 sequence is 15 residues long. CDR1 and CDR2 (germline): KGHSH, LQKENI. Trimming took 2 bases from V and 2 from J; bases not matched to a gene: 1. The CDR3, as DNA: TGTGCCAGCTCACCAGGACTAGCGGGGACCTACGAGCAGTACTTC. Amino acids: CASSPGLAGTYEQYF.

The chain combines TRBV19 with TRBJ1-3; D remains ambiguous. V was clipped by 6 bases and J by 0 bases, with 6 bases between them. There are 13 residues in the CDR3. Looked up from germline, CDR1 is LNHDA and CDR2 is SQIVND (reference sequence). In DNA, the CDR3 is TGTGCCAGTAGGTCGTCCTCTGGAAACACCATATATTTT. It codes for CASRSSSGNTIYF. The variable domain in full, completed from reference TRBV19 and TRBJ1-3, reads DGGITQSPKYLFRKEGQNVTLSCEQNLNHDAMYWYRQDPGQGLRLIYYSQIVNDFQKGDIAEGYSVSREKKESFPLTVTSAQKNPTAFYLCASRSSSGNTIYFGEGSWLTVV.

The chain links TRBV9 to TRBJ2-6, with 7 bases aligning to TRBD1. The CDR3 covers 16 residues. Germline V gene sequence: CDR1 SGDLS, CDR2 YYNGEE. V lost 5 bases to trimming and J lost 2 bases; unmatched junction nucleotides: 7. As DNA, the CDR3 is TGTGCCAGCAGGGGCAAAACAGGGGCTGGGGCCAACGTCCTGACTTTC. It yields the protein CASRGKTGAGANVLTF.

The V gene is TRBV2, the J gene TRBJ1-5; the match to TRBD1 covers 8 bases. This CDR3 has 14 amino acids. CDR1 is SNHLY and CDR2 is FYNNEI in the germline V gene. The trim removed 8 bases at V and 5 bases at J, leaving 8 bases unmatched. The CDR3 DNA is TGTGCCAGCTCAGGACAGGGAGGGGATCAGCCCCAGCATTTT. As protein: CASSGQGGDQPQHF.

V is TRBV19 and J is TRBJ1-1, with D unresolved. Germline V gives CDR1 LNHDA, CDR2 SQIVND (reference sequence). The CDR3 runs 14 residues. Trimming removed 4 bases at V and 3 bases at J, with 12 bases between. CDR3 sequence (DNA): TGTGCCAGTAGTACTTCCGGGGTCTACACTGAAGCTTTCTTT. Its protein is CASSTSGVYTEAFF.

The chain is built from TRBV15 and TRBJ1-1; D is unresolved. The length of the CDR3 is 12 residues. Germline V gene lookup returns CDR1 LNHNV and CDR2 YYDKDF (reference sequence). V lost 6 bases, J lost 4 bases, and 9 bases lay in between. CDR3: CATRSVSTEAFF. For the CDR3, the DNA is TGTGCCACCAGGTCGGTTAGCACTGAAGCTTTCTTT. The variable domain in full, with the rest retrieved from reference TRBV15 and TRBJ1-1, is DAMVIQNPRYQVTQFGKPVTLSCSQTLNHNVMYWYQQKSSQAPKLLFHYYDKDFNNEADTPDNFQSRRPNTSFCFLDIRSPGLGDTAMYLCATRSVSTEAFFGQGTRLTVV.

The CDR3: CASSPTAIPGNIQYF. DNA for the CDR3: TGTGCCAGCAGTCCGACAGCTATCCCCGGGAACATTCAGTACTTC. V is TRBV5-5 and J is TRBJ2-4, with TRBD1 as a possible D gene (5 bases). The CDR3 sequence is 15 residues long. CDR1 and CDR2 (germline): SGHKS, YYEKEE (reference sequence). V gave up 5 bases and J gave up 7 bases, with 19 bases separating them.

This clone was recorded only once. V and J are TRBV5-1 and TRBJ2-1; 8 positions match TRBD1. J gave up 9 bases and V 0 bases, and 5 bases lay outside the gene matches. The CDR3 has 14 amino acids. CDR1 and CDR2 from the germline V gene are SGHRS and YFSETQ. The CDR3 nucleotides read TGCGCCAGCAGCTTGGGACAGGGGAACGTTGAGCAGTTCTTC. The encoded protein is CASSLGQGNVEQFF.

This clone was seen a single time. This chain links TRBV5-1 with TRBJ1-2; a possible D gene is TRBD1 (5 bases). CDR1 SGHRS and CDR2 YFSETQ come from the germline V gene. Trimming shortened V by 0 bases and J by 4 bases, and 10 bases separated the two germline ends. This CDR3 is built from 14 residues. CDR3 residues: CASSLEQGGYGYTF. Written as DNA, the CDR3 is TGCGCCAGCAGCTTGGAGCAGGGTGGCTATGGCTACACCTTC.

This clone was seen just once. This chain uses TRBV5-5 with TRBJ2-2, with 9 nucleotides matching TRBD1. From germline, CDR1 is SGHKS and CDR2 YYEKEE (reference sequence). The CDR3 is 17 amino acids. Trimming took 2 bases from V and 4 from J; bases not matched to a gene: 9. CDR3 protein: CASSLYLQGAVTGELFF. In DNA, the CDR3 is TGTGCCAGCAGCTTATACCTACAGGGGGCTGTCACCGGGGAGCTGTTTTTT.

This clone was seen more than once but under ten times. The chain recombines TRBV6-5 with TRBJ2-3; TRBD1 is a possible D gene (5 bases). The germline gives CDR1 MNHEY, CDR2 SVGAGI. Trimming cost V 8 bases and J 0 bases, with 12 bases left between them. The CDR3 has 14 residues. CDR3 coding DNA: TGTGCCAGCCGCTTAGGGGTCAGCACAGATACGCAGTATTTT. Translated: CASRLGVSTDTQYF.

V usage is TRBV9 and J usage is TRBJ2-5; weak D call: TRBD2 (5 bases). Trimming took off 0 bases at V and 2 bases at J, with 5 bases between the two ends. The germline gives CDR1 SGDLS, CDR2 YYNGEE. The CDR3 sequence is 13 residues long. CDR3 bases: TGTGCCAGCAGCGTAGCGGGGCAAGAGACCCAGTACTTC. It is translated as CASSVAGQETQYF.

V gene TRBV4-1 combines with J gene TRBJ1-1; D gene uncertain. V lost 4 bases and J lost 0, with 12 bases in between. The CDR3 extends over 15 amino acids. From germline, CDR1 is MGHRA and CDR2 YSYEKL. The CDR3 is CASSPAGIMNTEAFF. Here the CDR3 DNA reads TGCGCCAGCAGCCCTGCGGGGATTATGAACACTGAAGCTTTCTTT.

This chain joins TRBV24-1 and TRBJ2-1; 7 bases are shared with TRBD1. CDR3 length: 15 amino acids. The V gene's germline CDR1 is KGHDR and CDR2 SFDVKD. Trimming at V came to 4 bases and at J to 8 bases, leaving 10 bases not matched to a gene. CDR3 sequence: CATSDTGDRWDEQFF. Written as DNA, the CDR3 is TGTGCCACCAGTGACACCGGGGACAGATGGGATGAGCAGTTCTTC.

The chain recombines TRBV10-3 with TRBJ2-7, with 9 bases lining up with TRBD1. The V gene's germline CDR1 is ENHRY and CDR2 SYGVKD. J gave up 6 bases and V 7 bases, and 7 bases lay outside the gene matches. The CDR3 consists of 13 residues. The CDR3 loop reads CAIKTGGLSEQYF. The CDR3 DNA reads TGTGCCATCAAGACAGGGGGACTAAGCGAGCAGTACTTC.

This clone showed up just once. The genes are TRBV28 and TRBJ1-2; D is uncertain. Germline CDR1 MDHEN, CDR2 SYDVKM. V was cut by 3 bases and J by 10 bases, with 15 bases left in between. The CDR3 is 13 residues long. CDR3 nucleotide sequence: TGTGCCAGCAGTTTGGGAGAGAGCCAACTCTACACCTTC. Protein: CASSLGESQLYTF.

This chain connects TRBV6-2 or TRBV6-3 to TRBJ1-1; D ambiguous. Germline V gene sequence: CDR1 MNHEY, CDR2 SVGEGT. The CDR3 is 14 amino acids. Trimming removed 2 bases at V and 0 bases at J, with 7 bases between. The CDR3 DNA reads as TGTGCCAGCAGTTACGGCAGGTTGAACACTGAAGCTTTCTTT. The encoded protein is CASSYGRLNTEAFF.

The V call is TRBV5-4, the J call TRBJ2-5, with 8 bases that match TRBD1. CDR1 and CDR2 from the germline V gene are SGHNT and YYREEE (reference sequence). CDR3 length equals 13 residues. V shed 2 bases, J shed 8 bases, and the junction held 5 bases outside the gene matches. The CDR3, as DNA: TGTGCCAGCAGCTTAACAGGGGGTCCAACCCAGTACTTC. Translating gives CASSLTGGPTQYF.

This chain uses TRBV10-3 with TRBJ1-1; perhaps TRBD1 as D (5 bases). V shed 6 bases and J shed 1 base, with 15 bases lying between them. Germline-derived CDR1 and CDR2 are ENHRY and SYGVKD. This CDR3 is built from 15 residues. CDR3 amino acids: CAIRPPGGGNTEAFF. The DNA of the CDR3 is TGTGCCATCAGACCACCGGGCGGGGGGAACACTGAAGCTTTCTTT.

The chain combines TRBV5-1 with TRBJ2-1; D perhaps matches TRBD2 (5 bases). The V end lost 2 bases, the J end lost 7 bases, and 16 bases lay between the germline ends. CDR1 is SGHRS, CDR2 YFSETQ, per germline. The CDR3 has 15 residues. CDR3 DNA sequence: TGCGCCAGCAGCTTAGGACTCGACCCGAGGAATGAGCAGTTCTTC. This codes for CASSLGLDPRNEQFF.

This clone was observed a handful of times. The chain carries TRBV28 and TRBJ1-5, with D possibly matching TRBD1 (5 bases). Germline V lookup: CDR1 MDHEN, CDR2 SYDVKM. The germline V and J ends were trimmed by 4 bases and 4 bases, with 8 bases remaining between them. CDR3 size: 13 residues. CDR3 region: CASSWGGNQPQHF. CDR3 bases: TGTGCCAGCAGTTGGGGGGGGAATCAGCCCCAGCATTTT.